This T cell receptor beta chain was sequenced in a study of T cell responses to AZD1222 COVID-19 vaccine. The CDR3 spans 14 residues. Germline V lookup: CDR1 SNHLY, CDR2 FYNNEI. Trimming pared 1 base from V and 3 bases from J, leaving 9 bases between. For this clone: What it binds is not known.

Overall study findings and caveats: The reported proportion of spike-specific TCRs targeting unmutated variant regions was nearly half. Spike regions recognized by vaccine-associated CD4 TCRs spanned the protein, led by 160-218 and 743-854. Seropositive at baseline were only a handful of AZD1222 recipients. The donor cohort was predominantly white British with a female majority, and clonal diversity may have been underestimated.

This table comes from immunoSEQ multiplex PCR, and its TCRdb copy is limited to in-frame clones, with some not included. The table shows approximately 100,000 clones, with roughly nine tenths occurring only once. The source was peripheral blood, collected on day 0 of AZD1222 vaccination. This sequence originates from an adult in good health. This chain links TRBV2 with TRBJ1-1; D is possibly TRBD1 (6 bases). The CDR3 DNA reads TGTGCCAGCAGTGAAGAGGGGGGATACACTGAAGCTTTCTTT. Residues: CASSEEGGYTEAFF.